The clone carrying this TCR beta chain has only a few counts. The data stem from a study of blood T cell repertoires in COVID-19. Study at large: There were acute and convalescent COVID-19 samples, and they came from the United States, Italy and Spain. Sources were T cells, B-cell-depleted T cells, or PBMCs; the material itself was cDNA or gDNA.

V was pared by 0 bases and J by 1 base, with 12 bases between. The CDR3 runs to 16 residues. In the original workflow: Amplification of reference gene primers provided the estimated nucleated cell counts. Profiling relied on immunoSEQ multiplex PCR, and the TCRdb table lists in-frame clones only, not all of them. V and J calls and clone size are those listed in that table; D and trimming were worked out from the DNA. The table records some 140,000 clones, 87% of them present only once. The sequencing input was peripheral blood. The J gene is TRBJ1-1, the V gene TRBV23-1; no reliable D call. TRBV23-1 is an ORF, and what it does is uncertain. This TCR derives from a man aged 50-59 years with active COVID-19. The CDR3 DNA is TGCGCCAGCAGTCAATCGATCCGGTCCACGAACACTGAAGCTTTCTTT. Protein sequence: CASSQSIRSTNTEAFF.